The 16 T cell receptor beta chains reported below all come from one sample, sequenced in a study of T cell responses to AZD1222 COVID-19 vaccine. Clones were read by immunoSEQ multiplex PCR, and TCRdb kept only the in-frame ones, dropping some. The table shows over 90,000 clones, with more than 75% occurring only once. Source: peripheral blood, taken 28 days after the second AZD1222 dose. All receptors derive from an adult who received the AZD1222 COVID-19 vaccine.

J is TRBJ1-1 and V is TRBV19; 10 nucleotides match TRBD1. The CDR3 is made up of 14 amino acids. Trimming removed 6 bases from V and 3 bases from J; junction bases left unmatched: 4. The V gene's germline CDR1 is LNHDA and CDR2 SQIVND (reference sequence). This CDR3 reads CASSPTGGYTEAFF. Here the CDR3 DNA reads TGTGCCAGTAGCCCGACAGGGGGCTACACTGAAGCTTTCTTT.

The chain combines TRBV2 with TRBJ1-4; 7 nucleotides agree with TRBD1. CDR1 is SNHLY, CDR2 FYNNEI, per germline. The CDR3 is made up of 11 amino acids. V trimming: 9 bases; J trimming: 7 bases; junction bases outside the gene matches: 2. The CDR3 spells CARGTAEKLFF. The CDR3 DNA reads TGTGCCAGAGGGACAGCTGAAAAACTGTTTTTT. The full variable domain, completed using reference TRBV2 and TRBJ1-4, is EPEVTQTPSHQVTQMGQEVILRCVPISNHLYFYWYRQILGQKVEFLVSFYNNEISEKSEIFDDQFSVERPDGSNFTLKIRSTKLEDSAMYFCARGTAEKLFFGSGTQLSVL.

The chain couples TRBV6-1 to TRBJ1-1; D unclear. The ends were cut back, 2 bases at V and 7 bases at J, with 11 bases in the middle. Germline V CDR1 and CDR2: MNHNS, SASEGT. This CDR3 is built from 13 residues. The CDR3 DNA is TGTGCCAGCAGTGAACTTGGGCCAGGTGAAGCTTTCTTT. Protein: CASSELGPGEAFF.

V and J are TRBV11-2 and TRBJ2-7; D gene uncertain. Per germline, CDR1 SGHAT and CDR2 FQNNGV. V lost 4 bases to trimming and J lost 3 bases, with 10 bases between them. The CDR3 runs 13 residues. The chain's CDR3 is CASSSYIGYEQYF. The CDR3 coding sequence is TGTGCCAGCAGCTCTTACATCGGCTACGAGCAGTACTTC.

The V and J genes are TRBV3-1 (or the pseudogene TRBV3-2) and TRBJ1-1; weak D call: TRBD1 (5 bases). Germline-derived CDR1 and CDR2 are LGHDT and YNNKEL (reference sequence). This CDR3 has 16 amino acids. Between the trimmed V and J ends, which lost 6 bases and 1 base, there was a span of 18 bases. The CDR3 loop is CASSPGGPASNTEAFF. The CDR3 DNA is TGTGCCAGCAGTCCTGGGGGTCCAGCTTCGAACACTGAAGCTTTCTTT.

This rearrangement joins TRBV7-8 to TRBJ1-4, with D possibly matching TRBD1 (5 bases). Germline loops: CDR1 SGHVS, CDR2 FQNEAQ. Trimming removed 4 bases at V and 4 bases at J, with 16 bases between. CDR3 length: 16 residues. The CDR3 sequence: CASSSWVLGVNEKLFF. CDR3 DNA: TGTGCCAGCAGCTCGTGGGTCCTGGGGGTTAATGAAAAACTGTTTTTT.

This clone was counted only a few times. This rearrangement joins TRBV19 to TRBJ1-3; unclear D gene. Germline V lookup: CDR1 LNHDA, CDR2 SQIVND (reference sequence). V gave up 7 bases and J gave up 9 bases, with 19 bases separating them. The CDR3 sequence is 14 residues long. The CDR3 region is CASTTYFDSGTIYF. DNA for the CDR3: TGTGCCAGTACTACGTATTTCGACTCCGGCACCATATATTTT.

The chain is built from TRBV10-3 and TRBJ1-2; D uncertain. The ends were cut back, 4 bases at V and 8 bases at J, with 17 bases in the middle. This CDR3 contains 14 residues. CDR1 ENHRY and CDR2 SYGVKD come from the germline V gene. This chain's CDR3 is CAISGEVVRKGYTF. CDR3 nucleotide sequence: TGTGCCATCAGTGGAGAAGTGGTACGGAAAGGCTACACCTTC.

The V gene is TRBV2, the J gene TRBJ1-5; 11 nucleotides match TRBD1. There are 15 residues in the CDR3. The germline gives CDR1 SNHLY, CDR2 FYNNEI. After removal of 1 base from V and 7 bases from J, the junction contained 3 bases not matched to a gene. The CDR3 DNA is TGTGCCAGCAGTGAAGGGACAGGGGGCGGACAGCCCCAGCATTTT. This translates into CASSEGTGGGQPQHF.

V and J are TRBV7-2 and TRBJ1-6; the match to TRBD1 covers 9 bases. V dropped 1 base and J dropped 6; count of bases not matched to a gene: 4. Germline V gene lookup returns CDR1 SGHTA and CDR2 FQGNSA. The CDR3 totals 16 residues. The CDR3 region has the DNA TGTGCCAGCAGCTTAGGGGGGACAGGGTTTAATTCACCCCTCCACTTT. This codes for CASSLGGTGFNSPLHF.

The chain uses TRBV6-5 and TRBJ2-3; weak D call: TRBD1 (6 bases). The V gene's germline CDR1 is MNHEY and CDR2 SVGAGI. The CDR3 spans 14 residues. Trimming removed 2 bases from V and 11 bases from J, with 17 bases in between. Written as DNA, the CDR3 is TGTGCCAGCAGTTACGGCCAACAGGGATTAGGGCAGTATTTT. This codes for CASSYGQQGLGQYF.

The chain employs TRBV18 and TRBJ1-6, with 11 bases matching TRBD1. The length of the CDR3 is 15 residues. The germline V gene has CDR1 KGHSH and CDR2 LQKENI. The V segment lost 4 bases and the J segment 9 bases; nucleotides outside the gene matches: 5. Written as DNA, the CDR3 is TGTGCCAGCTCACTCGGACAGGGGGCTGTTTCACCCCTCCACTTT. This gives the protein CASSLGQGAVSPLHF.

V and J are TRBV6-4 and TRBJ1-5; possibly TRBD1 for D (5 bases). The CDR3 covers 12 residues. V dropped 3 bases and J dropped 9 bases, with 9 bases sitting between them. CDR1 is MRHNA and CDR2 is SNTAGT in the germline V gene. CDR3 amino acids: CASSEGGGPQHF. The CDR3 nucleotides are TGTGCCAGCAGTGAGGGGGGTGGGCCCCAGCATTTT.

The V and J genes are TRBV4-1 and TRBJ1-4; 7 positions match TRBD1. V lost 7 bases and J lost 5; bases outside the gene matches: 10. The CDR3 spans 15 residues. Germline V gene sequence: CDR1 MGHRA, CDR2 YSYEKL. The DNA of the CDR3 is TGCGCCAGCATGGGGGAGGGACAGATCAATGAAAAACTGTTTTTT. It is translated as CASMGEGQINEKLFF.

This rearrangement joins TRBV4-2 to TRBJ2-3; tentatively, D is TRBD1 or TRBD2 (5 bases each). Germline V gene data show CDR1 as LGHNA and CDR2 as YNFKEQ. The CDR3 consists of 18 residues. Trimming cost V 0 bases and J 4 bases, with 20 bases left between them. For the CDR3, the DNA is TGTGCCAGCAGCCAAGAGTTCGGGGCGGACTTAATGCCAGATACGCAGTATTTT. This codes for CASSQEFGADLMPDTQYF.

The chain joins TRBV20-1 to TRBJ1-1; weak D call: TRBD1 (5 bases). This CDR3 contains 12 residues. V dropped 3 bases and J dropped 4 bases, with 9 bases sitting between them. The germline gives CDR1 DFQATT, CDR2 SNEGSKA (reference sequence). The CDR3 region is CSASRQGTEAFF. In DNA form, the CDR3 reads TGCAGTGCTAGTCGTCAGGGCACTGAAGCTTTCTTT.